This is a list of T cell receptor beta chains from one sample in a study of human versus mouse CDR3 diversity and MHC coevolution. Profiled with immunoSEQ multiplex PCR; TCRdb holds only in-frame clones, not every one. The sample lists about 77,000 clones, about 90% occurring once. The sample was naive CD4+ T cells from blood. Receptor source: a person aged 30-70 years in good health. Each CDR3 is given with its conserved first and last residue. Each record gives: J gene, V gene, clone size, D gene, CDR3 DNA, CDR3 protein. D genes are given only for firm matches. Size tells how often a clone was seen (once, few, many) or the class of an expanded clone, and some rows leave it out.

J gene: TRBJ2-1; V gene: TRBV30; clone size: .; D gene: TRBD1; CDR3 DNA: TGTGCCTGGAGTCCCGGGACAGGGGATGAGCAGTTCTTC; CDR3 protein: CAWSPGTGDEQFF
J gene: TRBJ1-1; V gene: TRBV6-1; clone size: .; D gene: .; CDR3 DNA: TGTGCCAGCAGTCGGTCAGGGGACACTGAAGCTTTCTTT; CDR3 protein: CASSRSGDTEAFF
J gene: TRBJ2-3; V gene: TRBV4-1; clone size: .; D gene: .; CDR3 DNA: TGCGCCAGCAGCCAAGGTCGCGGGACCGTTCGGGTCCGTCCAGATACGCAGTATTTT; CDR3 protein: CASSQGRGTVRVRPDTQYF
J gene: TRBJ1-6; V gene: TRBV5-1; clone size: .; D gene: TRBD1; CDR3 DNA: TGCGCCAGCAGCCCGGGACAGGGCCACTATAATTCACCCCTCCACTTT; CDR3 protein: CASSPGQGHYNSPLHF
J gene: TRBJ2-7; V gene: TRBV4-1; clone size: .; D gene: .; CDR3 DNA: TGCGCCAGCAGCCAAGGGAAGTTGGGACTCCCCTCTCAAGAGCAGTACTTC; CDR3 protein: CASSQGKLGLPSQEQYF
J gene: TRBJ2-7; V gene: TRBV4-2; clone size: .; D gene: .; CDR3 DNA: TGTGCCAGCAGCCAGTCCCTTAGGGGGTCCTACGAGCAGTACTTC; CDR3 protein: CASSQSLRGSYEQYF
J gene: TRBJ1-1; V gene: TRBV5-1; clone size: .; D gene: .; CDR3 DNA: TGCGCCAGTACGTTGGAGGCTTTGAACACTGAAGCTTTCTTT; CDR3 protein: CASTLEALNTEAFF
J gene: TRBJ1-3; V gene: TRBV12-5; clone size: .; D gene: .; CDR3 DNA: TGTGCTAGTGGTTTGGTTTCGGGGTCCCTAAACACCATATATTTT; CDR3 protein: CASGLVSGSLNTIYF
J gene: TRBJ2-3; V gene: TRBV18; clone size: .; D gene: .; CDR3 DNA: TGTGCCAGCTCCCAGGATGATACGCAGTATTTT; CDR3 protein: CASSQDDTQYF
J gene: TRBJ2-1; V gene: TRBV5-1; clone size: .; D gene: TRBD2; CDR3 DNA: TGCGCCAGCAGCTTGGCGGGAGGCAATGAGCAGTTCTTC; CDR3 protein: CASSLAGGNEQFF
J gene: TRBJ2-7; V gene: TRBV5-1; clone size: once; D gene: TRBD1; CDR3 DNA: TGCGCCAGCAGCCTACCGGGACAGGGGGCGTTCGAGCAGTACTTC; CDR3 protein: CASSLPGQGAFEQYF
J gene: TRBJ1-2; V gene: TRBV5-8; clone size: .; D gene: TRBD1; CDR3 DNA: TGTGCCAGCAGCGGACAGGGGGTGAGACCGCCCTTC; CDR3 protein: CASSGQGVRPPF
J gene: TRBJ1-5; V gene: TRBV6-1; clone size: .; D gene: .; CDR3 DNA: TGTGCCAGCAGCTCTGAGGGCAATCAGCCCCAGCATTTT; CDR3 protein: CASSSEGNQPQHF
J gene: TRBJ2-2; V gene: TRBV19; clone size: once; D gene: TRBD1; CDR3 DNA: TGTGCCAGTAGTACCGGTCAGGGGGTAACCGGGGAGCTGTTTTTT; CDR3 protein: CASSTGQGVTGELFF
J gene: TRBJ2-1; V gene: TRBV7-9; clone size: once; D gene: .; CDR3 DNA: TGTGCCAGCAGCGGACGTAGGACATTCGAGCAGTTCTTC; CDR3 protein: CASSGRRTFEQFF
J gene: TRBJ1-5; V gene: TRBV7-8; clone size: .; D gene: .; CDR3 DNA: TGTGCCAGCAGCCCGCGTTCGGGAAATCAGCCCCAGCATTTT; CDR3 protein: CASSPRSGNQPQHF
J gene: TRBJ2-1; V gene: TRBV11-2; clone size: .; D gene: TRBD2; CDR3 DNA: TGTGCCAGCAGCTTAGCTGGGACTAGCCAGTTCTTC; CDR3 protein: CASSLAGTSQFF
J gene: TRBJ1-1; V gene: TRBV7-3; clone size: .; D gene: .; CDR3 DNA: TGTGCCAGCAGGTTAGGAGAGAACACTGAAGCTTTCTTT; CDR3 protein: CASRLGENTEAFF
J gene: TRBJ2-3; V gene: TRBV11-2; clone size: .; D gene: .; CDR3 DNA: TGTGCCAGCAGCTTAGACCCCGCTCCTCGGGATACGCAGTATTTT; CDR3 protein: CASSLDPAPRDTQYF
J gene: TRBJ1-3; V gene: TRBV6-5; clone size: once; D gene: .; CDR3 DNA: TGTGCCGTACAGGCAGACCTCTCTGGAAACACCATATATTTT; CDR3 protein: CAVQADLSGNTIYF
J gene: TRBJ2-5; V gene: TRBV9; clone size: .; D gene: TRBD2; CDR3 DNA: TGTGCCAGCAGCCGTAGACTAGCGGCCTTCCAAGAGACCCAGTACTTC; CDR3 protein: CASSRRLAAFQETQYF
J gene: TRBJ2-1; V gene: TRBV5-1; clone size: once; D gene: .; CDR3 DNA: TGCGCCAGCAGCTCGCGGCAGGGTTGGAATGAGCAGTTCTTC; CDR3 protein: CASSSRQGWNEQFF